Listed here are 13 T cell receptor beta chains from one sample, sequenced in a study of identical twins. TCRdb passed the 5' RACE reads through MiXCR, listing each CDR3 protein once. Of about 250,000 distinct CDR3 sequences listed, over 13% are singletons. The sequencing input was memory (CD45RO+) T cells sorted from blood. Receptor source: a woman under 30 in good health.

This clonotype was seen only a few times. The chain employs TRBV5-1 and TRBJ1-2; tentative D call: TRBD1 (6 bases). This CDR3 region has 13 residues. The V and J ends lost 6 bases and 0 bases respectively, with 9 bases between them. Germline lookup yields CDR1 SGHRS and CDR2 YFSETQ. The CDR3 region has the DNA TGCGCCAGCATTGAGGGGGCTAACTATGGCTACACCTTC. It translates to CASIEGANYGYTF. The full variable domain, with the rest looked up from reference TRBV5-1 and TRBJ1-2, is KAGVTQTPRYLIKTRGQQVTLSCSPISGHRSVSWYQQTPGQGLQFLFEYFSETQRNKGNFPGRFSGRQFSNSRSEMNVSTLELGDSALYLCASIEGANYGYTFGSGTRLTVV.

This clonotype was detected only a few times. The chain has TRBV11-2 and TRBJ2-7; D gene ambiguous. V gave up 3 bases and J gave up 3 bases, with 12 bases separating them. This CDR3 region has 14 residues. CDR1 and CDR2 from the germline V gene are SGHAT and FQNNGV. CDR3 bases: TGTGCCAGCAGCTTCGATTATAAGGGCTACGAGCAGTACTTC. This encodes CASSFDYKGYEQYF.

This clonotype was seen a few times. V is TRBV30 and J is TRBJ1-3, with D tentatively TRBD1 (6 bases). Germline V CDR1 and CDR2: GTSNPN, SVGIG (reference sequence). Trimming cost V 4 bases and J 10 bases, with 11 bases left between them. The CDR3 totals 11 residues. CDR3 sequence (DNA): TGTGCCTGGATGGAGGGACAAACCATATATTTT. This translates into CAWMEGQTIYF.

This clonotype was detected a few times. This chain connects TRBV27 to TRBJ2-7; D is uncertain. Germline values: CDR1 MNHEY, CDR2 SMNVEV (reference sequence). Trimming pared 2 bases from V and 7 bases from J, leaving 18 bases between. The CDR3 has 15 amino acids. The CDR3 here is CASSLRAGRSVEQYF. The CDR3 DNA reads as TGTGCCAGCAGTTTAAGGGCAGGCAGATCTGTGGAGCAGTACTTC.

The sample holds a few counts of this clonotype. The chain combines TRBV3-1 with TRBJ1-2; TRBD1 might be the D (5 bases). Germline assignment: CDR1 LGHDT and CDR2 YNNKEL (reference sequence). The CDR3 is 14 amino acids. Trimming removed 4 bases from V and 4 bases from J, with 13 bases in between. CDR3 sequence: CASSPYQGTYGYTF. As DNA, the CDR3 is TGTGCCAGCAGCCCCTATCAGGGAACCTATGGCTACACCTTC. The variable domain in full, with the rest retrieved from reference TRBV3-1 and TRBJ1-2, is DTAVSQTPKYLVTQMGNDKSIKCEQNLGHDTMYWYKQDSKKFLKIMFSYNNKELIINETVPNRFSPKSPDKAHLNLHINSLELGDSAVYFCASSPYQGTYGYTFGSGTRLTVV.

This clonotype has just a few counts. The chain employs TRBV7-2 and TRBJ2-1; TRBD2 is a possible D gene (5 bases). Germline assignment: CDR1 SGHTA and CDR2 FQGNSA. Between the trimmed V and J ends, which lost 5 bases and 2 bases, there was a span of 19 bases. The CDR3 extends over 17 amino acids. The chain's CDR3 is CASSPRVGVGTYNEQFF. For the CDR3, the DNA is TGTGCCAGCAGCCCGAGGGTGGGCGTAGGGACCTACAATGAGCAGTTCTTC.

The rearrangement joins TRBV20-1 to TRBJ1-6, with TRBD1 identical over 10 bases. J gave up 7 bases and V 5 bases, and 5 bases lay outside the gene matches. This CDR3 has 14 residues. Germline assignment: CDR1 DFQATT and CDR2 SNEGSKA (reference sequence). Written as DNA, the CDR3 is TGCAGTGCTCGGAGACAGGGGGCAAATTCACCCCTCCACTTT. This codes for CSARRQGANSPLHF.

This clonotype has a handful of counts. V is TRBV5-6 and J is TRBJ2-1; no firm D call. CDR1 and CDR2 (germline): SGHDT, YYEEEE. The ends were cut back, 0 bases at V and 7 bases at J, with 8 bases in the middle. The CDR3 is 13 residues long. CDR3 residues: CASSLGAWNEQFF. The CDR3 DNA follows: TGTGCCAGCAGCTTGGGAGCGTGGAATGAGCAGTTCTTC.

The V gene is TRBV27, the J gene TRBJ2-7; 13 bases map to TRBD2. The V and J ends lost 6 bases and 5 bases, in that order; junction bases with no gene match: 10. This CDR3 is 16 amino acids long. Germline V CDR1 and CDR2: MNHEY, SMNVEV (reference sequence). CDR3 DNA: TGTGCCAGCAGCTCCCGGACTAGCGGGAGATACAACGAGCAGTACTTC. As protein: CASSSRTSGRYNEQYF.

The chain couples TRBV7-9 to TRBJ2-7, with a weak D call TRBD2 (5 bases). V lost 6 bases and J lost 6, with 12 bases in between. The germline gives CDR1 SEHNR, CDR2 FQNEAQ (reference sequence). The CDR3 is made up of 12 amino acids. CDR3 loop: CASSRLASEQYF. The CDR3 nucleotides are TGTGCCAGCAGTCGTCTAGCAAGCGAGCAGTACTTC.

This clonotype was picked up a small number of times. The chain combines TRBV6-1 with TRBJ2-7; perhaps TRBD1 as D (6 bases). The V end was cut by 10 bases, the J end by 0 bases, with 13 bases between. The CDR3 sequence is 13 residues long. Per germline, CDR1 MNHNS and CDR2 SASEGT. The CDR3: CATRTDISYEQYF. The DNA for the CDR3 is TGTGCCACCCGGACAGACATCTCCTACGAGCAGTACTTC.

Only a few counts were recorded for this clonotype. The V gene is TRBV11-2, the J gene TRBJ2-3, with a possible D match to TRBD2 (6 bases). The CDR3 is made up of 13 amino acids. From germline, CDR1 is SGHAT and CDR2 FQNNGV. V shed 5 bases and J shed 6 bases, with 12 bases lying between them. The CDR3 DNA sequence: TGTGCCAGCAGCCCAGCCCGGGGGGATACGCAGTATTTT. It encodes CASSPARGDTQYF.

This clonotype came up a few times. The rearrangement uses TRBV20-1 and TRBJ2-7, with D hard to call. This CDR3 contains 12 residues. V was trimmed by 3 bases and J by 0 bases, leaving 6 bases between them. Germline V gene data show CDR1 as DFQATT and CDR2 as SNEGSKA (reference sequence). This CDR3 reads CSASDPSYEQYF. The CDR3 DNA reads TGCAGTGCTAGCGATCCCTCCTACGAGCAGTACTTC.